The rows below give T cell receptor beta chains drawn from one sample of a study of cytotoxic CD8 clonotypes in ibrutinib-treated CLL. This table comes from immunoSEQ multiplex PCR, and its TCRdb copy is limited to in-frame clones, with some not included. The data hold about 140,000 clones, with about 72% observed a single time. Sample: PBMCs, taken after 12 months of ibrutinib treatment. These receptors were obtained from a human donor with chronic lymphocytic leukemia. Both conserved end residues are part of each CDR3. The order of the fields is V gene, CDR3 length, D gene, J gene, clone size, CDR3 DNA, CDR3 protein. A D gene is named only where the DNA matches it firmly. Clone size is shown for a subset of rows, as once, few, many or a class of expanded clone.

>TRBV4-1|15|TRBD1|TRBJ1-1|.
TGCGCCAGCAGCCTCTTCCGGGACAGGGGTCTCGGAGCTTTCTTT
CASSLFRDRGLGAFF
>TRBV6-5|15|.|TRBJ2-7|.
TGTGCCAGCAGCCGTAACCCAACAAAGGTAGATGAGCAGTACTTC
CASSRNPTKVDEQYF
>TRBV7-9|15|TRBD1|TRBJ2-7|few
TGTGCCAGCAGCGCAGAGGGACAGTTTGGGGACGAGCAGTACTTC
CASSAEGQFGDEQYF
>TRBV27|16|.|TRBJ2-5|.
TGTGCCAGCAGGAAACAAACAGGACTGACCCGAGAGACCCAGTACTTC
CASRKQTGLTRETQYF
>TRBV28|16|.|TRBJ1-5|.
TGTGCCAGCAGTTTATTGGCGGGGGGCAGATATCAGCCCCAGCATTTT
CASSLLAGGRYQPQHF
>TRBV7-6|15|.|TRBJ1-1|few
TGTGCCAGCAGGGTTGGCACAGTTACTAACACTGAAGCTTTCTTT
CASRVGTVTNTEAFF
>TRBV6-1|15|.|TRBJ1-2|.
TGTGCCAGCAGTTCAGAGCGACAGGCAGTCTATGGCTACACCTTC
CASSSERQAVYGYTF
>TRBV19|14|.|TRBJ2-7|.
TGTGCCAGTAGTATGGGAGGGGGCCCCTACGAGCAGTACTTC
CASSMGGGPYEQYF
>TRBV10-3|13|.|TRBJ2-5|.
TGTGCCATCAGTGTCGGGCAACAAGAGACCCAGTACTTC
CAISVGQQETQYF
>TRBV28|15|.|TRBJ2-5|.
TGTGCCAGCAGTTTTGCCAGAACCCCCATAGGGGCCCAGTACTTC
CASSFARTPIGAQYF
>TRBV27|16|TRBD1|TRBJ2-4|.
TGTGCCAGCAGTGTCAAACGGACAGGGGGGAAAAACATTCAGTACTTC
CASSVKRTGGKNIQYF
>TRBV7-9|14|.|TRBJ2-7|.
TGTGCCAGCAGCTCTCCCGTCGGGCATCGCGAGCAGTACTTC
CASSSPVGHREQYF
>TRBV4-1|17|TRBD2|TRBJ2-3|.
TGCGCCAGCAGTAAATCGGGCACTAGCGGTAGCACAGATACGCAGTATTTT
CASSKSGTSGSTDTQYF
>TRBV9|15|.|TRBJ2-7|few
TGTGCCAGCAGCGTAGGGGTGGGGATCTCCTACGAGCAGTACTTC
CASSVGVGISYEQYF
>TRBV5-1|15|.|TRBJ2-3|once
TGCGCCAGCTTGGCTTCTGTGCCCGGGCGTGATACGCAGTATTTT
CASLASVPGRDTQYF
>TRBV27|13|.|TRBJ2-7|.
TGTGCCAGCAGCCCGGGACGGACCTACGAGCAGTACTTC
CASSPGRTYEQYF
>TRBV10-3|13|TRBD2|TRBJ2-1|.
TGTGCCATCGGACTAGCGGGGAGCAATGAGCAGTTCTTC
CAIGLAGSNEQFF
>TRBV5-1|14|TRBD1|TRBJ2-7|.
TGCGCCAGCAGCCGGGGACAGGGGGAGTACGAGCAGTACTTC
CASSRGQGEYEQYF
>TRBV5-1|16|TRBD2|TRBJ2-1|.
TGCGCCAGCGCCCACCCCCGGGGGGGAGATCCCCATGAGCAGTTCTTC
CASAHPRGGDPHEQFF
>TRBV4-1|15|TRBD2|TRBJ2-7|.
TGCGCCAGCAGCCAAGGGACTAGCGGGACGGGGGAGCAGTACTTC
CASSQGTSGTGEQYF
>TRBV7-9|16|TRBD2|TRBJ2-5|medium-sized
TGTGCCAGCAGCTTAAGGGAGGGAGGGTTGCCAGAGACCCAGTACTTC
CASSLREGGLPETQYF
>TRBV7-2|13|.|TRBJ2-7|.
TGTGCCAGCAGCTCGGACGGAGTCTACGAGCAGTACTTC
CASSSDGVYEQYF
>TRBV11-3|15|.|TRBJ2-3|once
TGTGCCAGCAGCACCGGGTCACAGCACACAGATACGCAGTATTTT
CASSTGSQHTDTQYF
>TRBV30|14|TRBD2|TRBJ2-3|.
TGTGCCTGGTTTTCTAGCGGAGTCACAGATACGCAGTATTTT
CAWFSSGVTDTQYF
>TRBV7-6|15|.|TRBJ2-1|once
TGTGCCAGCAGCCCAATGATAGGGGGGGTCAATGAGCAGTTCTTC
CASSPMIGGVNEQFF
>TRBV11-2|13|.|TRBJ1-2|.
TGTGCCAGCAGACGCCCTAGCGGGGGGGGCTACACCTTC
CASRRPSGGGYTF
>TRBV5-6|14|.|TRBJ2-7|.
TGTGCCAGCAGCGCGTTCGGGGGTCGGGACGAGCAGTACTTC
CASSAFGGRDEQYF
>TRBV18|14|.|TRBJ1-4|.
TGTGCCAGCTACCCCGGGACCAAGGAGGAAAAACTGTTTTTT
CASYPGTKEEKLFF
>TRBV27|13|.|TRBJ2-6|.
TGTGCCAGTCGTTTCTCTGGGGCCAACGTCCTGACTTTC
CASRFSGANVLTF
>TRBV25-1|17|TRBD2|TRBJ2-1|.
TGTGCCAGCCAGAGGACTAGCGGGCTTAGCTCCTACAATGAGCAGTTCTTC
CASQRTSGLSSYNEQFF
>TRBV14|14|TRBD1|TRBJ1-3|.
TGTGCCAGCAGCCCTGGGACAGCCGGAAACACCATATATTTT
CASSPGTAGNTIYF
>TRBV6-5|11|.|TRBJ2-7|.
TGTGCCAGCAGTGAAACCTACGAGCAGTACTTC
CASSETYEQYF
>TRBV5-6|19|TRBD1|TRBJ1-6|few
TGTGCCAGCAGCCGACCGGGAGGGACAGGGTCAATGGGTAATTCACCCCTCCACTTT
CASSRPGGTGSMGNSPLHF
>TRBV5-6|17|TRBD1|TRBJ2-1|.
TGTGCCAGCAGCTTGGCGGACAGGCCCAGCTCCTACAATGAGCAGTTCTTC
CASSLADRPSSYNEQFF
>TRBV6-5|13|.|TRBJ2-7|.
TGTGCCAGCAGACGGGATAGCTCCTACGAGCAGTACTTC
CASRRDSSYEQYF
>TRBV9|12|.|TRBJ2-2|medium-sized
TGTGCCAGTTCCGGCCCCACCGGGGAGCTGTTTTTT
CASSGPTGELFF
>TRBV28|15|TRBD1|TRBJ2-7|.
TGTGCCAGCAGGATTGGGACAGGGGGTACCTACGAGCAGTACTTC
CASRIGTGGTYEQYF
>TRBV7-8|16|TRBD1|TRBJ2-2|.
TGTGCCAGCAGCCTGCGGGACAGGGTGGTCACCGGGGAGCTGTTTTTT
CASSLRDRVVTGELFF
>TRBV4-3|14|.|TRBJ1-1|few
TGCGCCAGCAGCCAAGAGGGCAGGGCCGTAGAAGCTTTCTTT
CASSQEGRAVEAFF
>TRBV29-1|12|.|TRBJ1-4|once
TGCAGCGCTGCTCAGGGAGGCGAAAAACTGTTTTTT
CSAAQGGEKLFF
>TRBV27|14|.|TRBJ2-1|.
TGTGCCAGCACGGGGGGCTATGGAGGGAATGAGCAGTTCTTC
CASTGGYGGNEQFF
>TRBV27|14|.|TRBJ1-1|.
TGTGCCAGCAGTTTAGGACCCATGAACACTGAAGCTTTCTTT
CASSLGPMNTEAFF